Listed below are T cell receptor beta chains from one sample, sequenced in a study of beta chain features in type 1 diabetes. Profiling relied on immunoSEQ multiplex PCR, and the TCRdb table lists in-frame clones only, not all of them. The sample holds a few hundred thousand clones, 15% seen once. Sequencing was performed on naive CD4+ T cells from blood. These receptors were obtained from a man between 18 and 29 years old with type 1 diabetes. Both conserved end residues are part of each CDR3. The order of the fields is V gene, D gene, clone size, J gene, CDR3 DNA, CDR3 protein. D genes are given only for firm matches. Size values are once, few and many counts, or a class for expanded clones, and some rows have none.

TRBV7-8	TRBD1	few	TRBJ2-5	TGTGCCAGCAGCTTGACAGGGGTGGGGACCCAGTACTTC	CASSLTGVGTQYF
TRBV5-4	TRBD1	few	TRBJ1-2	TGTGCCAGCAACCGGGACAGGGTTACCTATGGCTACACCTTC	CASNRDRVTYGYTF
TRBV4-1	NA	NA	TRBJ2-1	TGCGCCAGCAGTAGAGCCTTACAGACGAGCTCCTACAATGAGCAGTTCTTC	CASSRALQTSSYNEQFF
TRBV15	NA	NA	TRBJ2-7	TGTGCCACCAGCAGAGACCCATCCTACGAGCAGTACTTC	CATSRDPSYEQYF
TRBV5-1	TRBD1	NA	TRBJ2-3	TGCGCCAGCAGCTTCGGGACAGGAGGCCGCGATACGCAGTATTTT	CASSFGTGGRDTQYF
TRBV27	NA	NA	TRBJ1-2	TGTGCCAGCAGTCCGTACAGGGAAGTGGACTATGGCTACACCTTC	CASSPYREVDYGYTF
TRBV6-6	TRBD2	NA	TRBJ2-7	TGTGCCAGCAGTGGGACTAGCGGGAACTCCTACGAGCAGTACTTC	CASSGTSGNSYEQYF
TRBV9	NA	NA	TRBJ2-1	TGTGCCAGCAGCGTTTCAAAGATCGGTGAGCAGTTCTTC	CASSVSKIGEQFF
TRBV9	TRBD2	few	TRBJ2-2	TGTGCCAGCAGCCCGTGGGGGAGGGCCGACACCGGGGAGCTGTTTTTT	CASSPWGRADTGELFF
TRBV18	NA	few	TRBJ1-2	TGTGCCAGCTCTCCCAGGAACGGCTACACCTTC	CASSPRNGYTF
TRBV10-3	TRBD2	NA	TRBJ2-1	TGTGCAAGCGGGAGCTCCTACAATGAGCAGTTCTTC	CASGSSYNEQFF
TRBV5-1	TRBD1	NA	TRBJ2-4	TGCGCCAGCAGCTTAAGACCGGGACAGGCAGACGGAAACATTCAGTACTTC	CASSLRPGQADGNIQYF
TRBV5-1	NA	NA	TRBJ1-1	TGCGCCAGCAGCCGGGAGTTGAACACTGAAGCTTTCTTT	CASSRELNTEAFF
TRBV28	TRBD2	NA	TRBJ2-5	TGTGCCAGCAATAGCGGGGGGGAGACCCAGTACTTC	CASNSGGETQYF
TRBV14	TRBD2	few	TRBJ2-1	TGTGCCAGCAGCCAAGTCGGCGTAGCGGGAGGAATGGGGTATGAGCAGTTCTTC	CASSQVGVAGGMGYEQFF
TRBV6-5	NA	few	TRBJ1-5	TGTGCCAGCAGTCCAGGTAACCTCAAACAGCCCCAGCATTTT	CASSPGNLKQPQHF
TRBV9	NA	few	TRBJ2-7	TGTGCCTCCCCCTCGCTTCGGGACTGTTACGAGCAGTACTTC	CASPSLRDCYEQYF
TRBV9	TRBD1	few	TRBJ1-1	TGTGCCAGCAGCGCCCGAGACAGGGAGAGGGACACTGAAGCTTTCTTT	CASSARDRERDTEAFF
TRBV7-2	NA	few	TRBJ2-7	TGTGCCAGCAGCTTAAATCTAGCGCTCTACGAGCAGTACTTC	CASSLNLALYEQYF
TRBV7-2	NA	NA	TRBJ2-3	TGTGCCAGCAGCCCGAGGGATACGCAGTATTTT	CASSPRDTQYF
TRBV18	NA	few	TRBJ2-7	TGTGCCAGCTCGCCGCCGGGGTACAGGGATGACCTCGAGCAGTACTTC	CASSPPGYRDDLEQYF
TRBV27	NA	NA	TRBJ1-4	TGTGCCAGCAGTTTATATGGAGGTGAAAAACTGTTTTTT	CASSLYGGEKLFF
TRBV29-1	TRBD2	NA	TRBJ2-3	TGCAGCGGAACGGGGGGTGCCATAGATACGCAGTATTTT	CSGTGGAIDTQYF
TRBV29-1	TRBD2	few	TRBJ2-5	TGCAGCGTTGATATGGGCGGGGGACCGCAAGAGACCCAGTACTTC	CSVDMGGGPQETQYF
TRBV6-5	NA	NA	TRBJ2-7	TGTGCCAGCAGTTACTCCCCCCGGCTTGAAAGCGAGCAGTACTTC	CASSYSPRLESEQYF
TRBV5-1	NA	NA	TRBJ2-7	TGCGCCAGCAGCCCCCGAGTGGGAGACTACGAGCAGTACTTC	CASSPRVGDYEQYF
TRBV6-1	NA	few	TRBJ1-5	TGTGCCAGCAGTGCAGGGGTAGATCAGCCCCAGCATTTT	CASSAGVDQPQHF
TRBV27	NA	few	TRBJ1-2	TGTGCCAGCAGTCCCCGGGGGGCAGGCTATGGCTACACCTTC	CASSPRGAGYGYTF
TRBV5-4	NA	NA	TRBJ2-7	TGTGCCAGCAGCTTCTCCCTGACGGGTAGGAGCTCCTACGAGCAGTACTTC	CASSFSLTGRSSYEQYF
TRBV5-1	TRBD2	NA	TRBJ2-1	TGCGCCAGCAGCCCCGTGACTAGCGGGACCTTAAATGAGCAGTTCTTC	CASSPVTSGTLNEQFF
TRBV27	NA	NA	TRBJ2-7	TGTGCCAGCAGAGGGGTAAAAAACGGCCGAAACTCCTACGAGCAGTACTTC	CASRGVKNGRNSYEQYF
TRBV4-1	NA	few	TRBJ1-5	TGCGCCAGCAGCCAAGGGAGGGGGGGCGCGGGCCAGCCCCAGCATTTT	CASSQGRGGAGQPQHF
TRBV7-9	TRBD1	NA	TRBJ2-6	TGTGCCAGCAGCCCGGGGACAGGCTCCTCTGGGGCCAACGTCCTGACTTTC	CASSPGTGSSGANVLTF